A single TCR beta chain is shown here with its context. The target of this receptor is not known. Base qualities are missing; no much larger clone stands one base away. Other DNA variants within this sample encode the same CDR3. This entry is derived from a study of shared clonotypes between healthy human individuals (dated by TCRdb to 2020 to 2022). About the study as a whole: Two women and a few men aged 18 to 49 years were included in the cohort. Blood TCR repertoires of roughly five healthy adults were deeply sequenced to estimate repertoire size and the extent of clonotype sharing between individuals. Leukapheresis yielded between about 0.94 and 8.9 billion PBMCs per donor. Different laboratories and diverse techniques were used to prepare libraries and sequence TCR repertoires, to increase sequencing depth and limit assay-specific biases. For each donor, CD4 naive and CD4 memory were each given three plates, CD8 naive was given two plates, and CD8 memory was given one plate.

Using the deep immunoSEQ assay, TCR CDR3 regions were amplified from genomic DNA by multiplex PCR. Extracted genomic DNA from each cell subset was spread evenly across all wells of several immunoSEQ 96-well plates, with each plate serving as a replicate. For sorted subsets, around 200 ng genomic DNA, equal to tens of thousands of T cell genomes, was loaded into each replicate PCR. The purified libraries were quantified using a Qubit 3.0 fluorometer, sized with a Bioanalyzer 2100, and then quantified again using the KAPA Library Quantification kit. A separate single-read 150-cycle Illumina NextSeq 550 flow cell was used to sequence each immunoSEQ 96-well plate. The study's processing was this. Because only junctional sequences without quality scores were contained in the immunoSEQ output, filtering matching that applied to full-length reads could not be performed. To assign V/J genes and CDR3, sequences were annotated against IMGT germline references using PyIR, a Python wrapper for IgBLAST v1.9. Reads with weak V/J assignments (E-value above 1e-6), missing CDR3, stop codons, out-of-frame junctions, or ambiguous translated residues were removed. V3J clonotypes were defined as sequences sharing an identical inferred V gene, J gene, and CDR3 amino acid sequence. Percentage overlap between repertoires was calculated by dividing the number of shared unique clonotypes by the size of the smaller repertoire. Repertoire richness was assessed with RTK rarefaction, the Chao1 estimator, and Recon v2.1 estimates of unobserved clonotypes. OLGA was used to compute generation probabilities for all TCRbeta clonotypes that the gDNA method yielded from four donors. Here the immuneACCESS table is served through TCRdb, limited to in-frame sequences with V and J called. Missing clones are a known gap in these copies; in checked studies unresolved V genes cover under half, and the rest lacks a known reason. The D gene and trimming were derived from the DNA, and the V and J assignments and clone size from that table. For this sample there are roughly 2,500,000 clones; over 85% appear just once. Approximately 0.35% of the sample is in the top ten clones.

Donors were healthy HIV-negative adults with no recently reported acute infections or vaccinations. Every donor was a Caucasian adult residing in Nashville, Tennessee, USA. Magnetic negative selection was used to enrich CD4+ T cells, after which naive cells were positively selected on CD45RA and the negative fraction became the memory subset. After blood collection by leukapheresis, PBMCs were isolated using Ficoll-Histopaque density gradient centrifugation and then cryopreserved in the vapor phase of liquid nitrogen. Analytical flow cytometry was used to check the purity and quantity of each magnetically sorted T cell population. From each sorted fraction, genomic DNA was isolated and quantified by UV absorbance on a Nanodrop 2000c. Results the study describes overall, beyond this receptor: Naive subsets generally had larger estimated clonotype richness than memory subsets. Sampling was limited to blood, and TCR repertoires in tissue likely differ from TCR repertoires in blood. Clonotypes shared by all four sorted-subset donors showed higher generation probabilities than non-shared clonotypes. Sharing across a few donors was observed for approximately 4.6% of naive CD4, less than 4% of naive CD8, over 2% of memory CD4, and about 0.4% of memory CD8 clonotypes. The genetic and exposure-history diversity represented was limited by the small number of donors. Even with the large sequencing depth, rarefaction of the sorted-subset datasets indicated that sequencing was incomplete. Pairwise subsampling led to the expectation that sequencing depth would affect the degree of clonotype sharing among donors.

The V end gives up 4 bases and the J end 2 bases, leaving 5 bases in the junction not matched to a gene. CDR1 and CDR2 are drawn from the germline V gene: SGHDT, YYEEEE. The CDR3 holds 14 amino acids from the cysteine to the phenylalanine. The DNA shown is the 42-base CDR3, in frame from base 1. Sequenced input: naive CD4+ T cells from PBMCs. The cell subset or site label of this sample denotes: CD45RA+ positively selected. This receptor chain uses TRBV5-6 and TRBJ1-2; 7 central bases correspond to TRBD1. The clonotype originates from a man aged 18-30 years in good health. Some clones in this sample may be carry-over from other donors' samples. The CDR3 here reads CASSPLDRNYGYTF. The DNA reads TGTGCCAGCAGCCCTCTGGACAGGAACTATGGCTACACCTTC.